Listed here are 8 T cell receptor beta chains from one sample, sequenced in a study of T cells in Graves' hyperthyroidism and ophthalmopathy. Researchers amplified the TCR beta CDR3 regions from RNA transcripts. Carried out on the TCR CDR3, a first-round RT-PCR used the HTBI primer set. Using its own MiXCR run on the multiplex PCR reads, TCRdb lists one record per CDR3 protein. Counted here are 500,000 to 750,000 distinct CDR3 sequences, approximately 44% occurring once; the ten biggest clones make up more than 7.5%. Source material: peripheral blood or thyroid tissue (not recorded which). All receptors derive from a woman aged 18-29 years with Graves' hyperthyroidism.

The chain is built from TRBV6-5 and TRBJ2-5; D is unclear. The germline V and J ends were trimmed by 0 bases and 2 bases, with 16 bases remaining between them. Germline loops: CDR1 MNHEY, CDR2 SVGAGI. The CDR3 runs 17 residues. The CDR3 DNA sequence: TGTGCCAGCAGTTACTCTGGGCGGCTTACAGAACAAGAGACCCAGTACTTC. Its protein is CASSYSGRLTEQETQYF.

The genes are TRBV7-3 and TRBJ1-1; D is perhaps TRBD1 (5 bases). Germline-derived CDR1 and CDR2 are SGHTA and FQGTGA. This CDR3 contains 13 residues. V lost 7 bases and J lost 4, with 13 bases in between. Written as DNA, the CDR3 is TGTGCCAGCACCCCGTTCGGGGGCACTGAAGCTTTCTTT. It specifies CASTPFGGTEAFF.

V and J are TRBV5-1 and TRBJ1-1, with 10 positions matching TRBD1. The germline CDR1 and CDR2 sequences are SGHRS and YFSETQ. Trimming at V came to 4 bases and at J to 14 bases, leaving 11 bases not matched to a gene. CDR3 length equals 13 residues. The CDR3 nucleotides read TGCGCCAGCAGCCCTAGGGGACAGGGGCGGACCTTCTTT. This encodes CASSPRGQGRTFF.

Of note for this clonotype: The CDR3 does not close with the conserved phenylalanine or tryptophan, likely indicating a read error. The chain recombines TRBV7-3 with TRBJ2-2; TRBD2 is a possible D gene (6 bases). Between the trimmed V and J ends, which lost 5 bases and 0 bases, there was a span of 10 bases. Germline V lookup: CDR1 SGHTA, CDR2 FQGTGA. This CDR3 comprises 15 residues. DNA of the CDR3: TGTGCCAGCAGCCCCGGCGGGGCGAACACCGGGGAGCTGTTTCTT. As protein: CASSPGGANTGELFL.

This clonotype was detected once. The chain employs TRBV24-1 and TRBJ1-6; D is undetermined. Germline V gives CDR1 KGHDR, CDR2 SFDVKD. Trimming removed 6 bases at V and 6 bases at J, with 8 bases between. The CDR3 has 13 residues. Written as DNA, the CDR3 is TGTGCCACCAGTCTGGACGGTAATTCACCCCTCCACTTT. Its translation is CATSLDGNSPLHF.

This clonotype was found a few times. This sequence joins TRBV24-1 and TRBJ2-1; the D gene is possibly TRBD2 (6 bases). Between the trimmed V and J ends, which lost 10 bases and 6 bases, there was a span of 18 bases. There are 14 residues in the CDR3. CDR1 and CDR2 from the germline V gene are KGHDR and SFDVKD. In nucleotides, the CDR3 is TGTGCCACGAGCCCGAGGCTAGCGAGCAATGAGCAGTTCTTC. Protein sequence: CATSPRLASNEQFF.

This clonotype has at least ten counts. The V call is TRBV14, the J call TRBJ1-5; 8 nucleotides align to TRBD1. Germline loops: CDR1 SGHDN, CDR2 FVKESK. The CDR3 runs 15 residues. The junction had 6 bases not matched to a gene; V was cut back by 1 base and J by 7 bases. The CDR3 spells CASSQGLDRAQPQHF. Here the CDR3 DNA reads TGTGCCAGCAGCCAAGGCCTGGACAGGGCCCAGCCCCAGCATTTT.

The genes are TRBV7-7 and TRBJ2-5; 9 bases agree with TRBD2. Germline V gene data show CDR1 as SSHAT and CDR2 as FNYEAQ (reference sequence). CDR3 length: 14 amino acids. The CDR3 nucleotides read TGTGCTAGCGGCCAGGCTAGCGGGAAAGAGACCCAGTACTTC. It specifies CASGQASGKETQYF.